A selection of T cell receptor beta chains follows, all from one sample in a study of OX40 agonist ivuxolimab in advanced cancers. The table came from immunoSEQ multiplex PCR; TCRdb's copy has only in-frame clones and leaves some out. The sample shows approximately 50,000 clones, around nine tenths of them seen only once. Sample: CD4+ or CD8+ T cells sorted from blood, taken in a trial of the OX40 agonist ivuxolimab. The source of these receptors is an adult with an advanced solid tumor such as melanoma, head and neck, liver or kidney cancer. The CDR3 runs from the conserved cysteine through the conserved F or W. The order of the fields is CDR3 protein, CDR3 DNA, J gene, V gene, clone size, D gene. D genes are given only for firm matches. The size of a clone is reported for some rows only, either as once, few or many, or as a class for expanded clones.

CDR3 protein: CASSLVLAGGIYNEQFF; CDR3 DNA: TGTGCCAGCAGCTTAGTGCTTGCGGGAGGAATATACAATGAGCAGTTCTTC; J gene: TRBJ2-1; V gene: TRBV7-8; clone size: -; D gene: TRBD2
CDR3 protein: CASSLSGPYFNEQYF; CDR3 DNA: TGTGCCAGCAGTTTATCAGGTCCCTACTTCAACGAGCAGTACTTC; J gene: TRBJ2-7; V gene: TRBV6-5; clone size: few; D gene: -
CDR3 protein: CASSLIGGANVLTF; CDR3 DNA: TGTGCCAGCAGTTTAATAGGCGGGGCCAACGTCCTGACTTTC; J gene: TRBJ2-6; V gene: TRBV28; clone size: -; D gene: -
CDR3 protein: CASSSGSLGLANYNEQFF; CDR3 DNA: TGTGCCAGCAGTTCCGGTTCCCTGGGACTAGCGAACTACAATGAGCAGTTCTTC; J gene: TRBJ2-1; V gene: TRBV28; clone size: -; D gene: TRBD2
CDR3 protein: CASSPSGTVNEQFF; CDR3 DNA: TGTGCCAGCAGCCCCTCGGGGACAGTCAATGAGCAGTTCTTC; J gene: TRBJ2-1; V gene: TRBV7-2; clone size: -; D gene: TRBD1
CDR3 protein: CASGLLADNEQFF; CDR3 DNA: TGTGCCAGCGGGTTACTAGCGGATAATGAGCAGTTCTTC; J gene: TRBJ2-1; V gene: TRBV2; clone size: once; D gene: TRBD2
CDR3 protein: CASSLLGQGQDTIYF; CDR3 DNA: TGTGCCAGCAGCTTACTGGGACAGGGGCAGGACACCATATATTTT; J gene: TRBJ1-3; V gene: TRBV7-2; clone size: -; D gene: TRBD1
CDR3 protein: CASRDFNEKLFF; CDR3 DNA: TGTGCCAGCCGGGACTTTAATGAAAAACTGTTTTTT; J gene: TRBJ1-4; V gene: TRBV6-5; clone size: -; D gene: -
CDR3 protein: CASSPSEGFPIHF; CDR3 DNA: TGTGCCAGCAGCCCCTCGGAAGGGTTCCCCATCCATTTT; J gene: TRBJ1-5; V gene: TRBV5-6; clone size: -; D gene: -
CDR3 protein: CASSFVIEAAARTGELFF; CDR3 DNA: TGTGCCAGCAGCTTTGTCATAGAAGCGGCCGCACGCACCGGGGAGCTGTTTTTT; J gene: TRBJ2-2; V gene: TRBV7-9; clone size: -; D gene: -
CDR3 protein: CASSLMGGNYNEQFF; CDR3 DNA: TGTGCCAGCAGCTTAATGGGAGGAAACTACAATGAGCAGTTCTTC; J gene: TRBJ2-1; V gene: TRBV7-3; clone size: -; D gene: -
CDR3 protein: CASSLEPGTRTDTQYF; CDR3 DNA: TGCGCCAGCAGCTTGGAACCAGGGACCCGCACAGATACGCAGTATTTT; J gene: TRBJ2-3; V gene: TRBV5-1; clone size: once; D gene: -
CDR3 protein: CASSWSQGQNYEQYF; CDR3 DNA: TGTGCCAGCAGCTGGAGTCAGGGACAGAACTACGAGCAGTACTTC; J gene: TRBJ2-7; V gene: TRBV5-4; clone size: -; D gene: TRBD1